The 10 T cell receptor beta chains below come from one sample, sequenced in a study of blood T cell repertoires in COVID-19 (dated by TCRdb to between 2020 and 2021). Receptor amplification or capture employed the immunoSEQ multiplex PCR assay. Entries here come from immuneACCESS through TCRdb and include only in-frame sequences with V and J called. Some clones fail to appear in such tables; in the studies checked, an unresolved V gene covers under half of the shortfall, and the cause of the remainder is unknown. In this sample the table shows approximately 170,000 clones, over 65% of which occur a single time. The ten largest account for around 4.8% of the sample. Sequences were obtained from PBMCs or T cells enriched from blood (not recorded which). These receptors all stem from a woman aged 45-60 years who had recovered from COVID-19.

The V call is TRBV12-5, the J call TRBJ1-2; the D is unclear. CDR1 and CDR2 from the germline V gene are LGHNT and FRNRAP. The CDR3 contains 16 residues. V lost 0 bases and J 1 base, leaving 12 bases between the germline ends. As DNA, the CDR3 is TGTGCTAGTGGTTTGGTACTCGGCACAGTTAACTATGGCTACACCTTC. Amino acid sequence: CASGLVLGTVNYGYTF.

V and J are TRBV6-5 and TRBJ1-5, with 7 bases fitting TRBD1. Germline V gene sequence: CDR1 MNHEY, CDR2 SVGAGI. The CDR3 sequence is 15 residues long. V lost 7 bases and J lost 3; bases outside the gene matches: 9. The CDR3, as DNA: TGTGCCAGCAAACCCGCCGGGACAGCCAATCAGCCCCAGCATTTT. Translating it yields CASKPAGTANQPQHF.

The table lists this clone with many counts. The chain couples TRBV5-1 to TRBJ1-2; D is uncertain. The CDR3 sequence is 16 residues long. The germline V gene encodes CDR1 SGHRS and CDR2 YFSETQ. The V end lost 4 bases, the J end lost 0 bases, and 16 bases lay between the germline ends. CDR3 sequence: CASSHDTPVANYGYTF. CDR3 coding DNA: TGCGCCAGCAGCCACGACACCCCCGTGGCTAACTATGGCTACACCTTC.

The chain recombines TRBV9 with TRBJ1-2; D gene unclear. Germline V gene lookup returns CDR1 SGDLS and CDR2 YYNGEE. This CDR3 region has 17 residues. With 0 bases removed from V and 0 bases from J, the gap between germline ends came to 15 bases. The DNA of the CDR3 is TGTGCCAGCAGCGTAGAACCCGCGGACTGGACTAACTATGGCTACACCTTC. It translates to CASSVEPADWTNYGYTF.

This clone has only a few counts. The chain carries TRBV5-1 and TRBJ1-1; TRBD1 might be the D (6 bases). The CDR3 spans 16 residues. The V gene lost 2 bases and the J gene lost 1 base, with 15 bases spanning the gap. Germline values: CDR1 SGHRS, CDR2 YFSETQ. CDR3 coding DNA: TGCGCCAGCAGCTTAAACAGGGCCCTCAAGAACACTGAAGCTTTCTTT. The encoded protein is CASSLNRALKNTEAFF.

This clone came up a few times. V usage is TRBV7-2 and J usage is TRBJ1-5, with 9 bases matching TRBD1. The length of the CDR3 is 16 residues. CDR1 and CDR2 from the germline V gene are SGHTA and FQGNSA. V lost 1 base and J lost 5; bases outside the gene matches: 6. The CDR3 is CASSLVGTGLYQPQHF. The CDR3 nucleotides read TGTGCCAGCAGCTTAGTCGGGACAGGGTTATATCAGCCCCAGCATTTT.

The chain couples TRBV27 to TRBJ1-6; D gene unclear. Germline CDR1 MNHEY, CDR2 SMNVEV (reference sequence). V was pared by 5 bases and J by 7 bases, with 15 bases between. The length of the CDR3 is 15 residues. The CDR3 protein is CASSLWNSRNSPLHF. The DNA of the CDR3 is TGTGCCAGCAGTCTCTGGAACAGCCGGAATTCACCCCTCCACTTT.

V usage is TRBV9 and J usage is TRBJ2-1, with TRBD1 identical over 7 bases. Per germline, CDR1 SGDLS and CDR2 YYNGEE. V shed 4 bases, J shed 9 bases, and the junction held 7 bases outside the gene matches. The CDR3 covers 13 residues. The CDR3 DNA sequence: TGTGCCAGCAGCCCAAGACAGGGCGGTGAGCAGTTCTTC. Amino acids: CASSPRQGGEQFF.

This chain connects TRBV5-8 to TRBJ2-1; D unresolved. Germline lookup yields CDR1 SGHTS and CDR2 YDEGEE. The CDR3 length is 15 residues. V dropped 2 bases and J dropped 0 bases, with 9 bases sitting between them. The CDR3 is CASSFSRSSYNEQFF. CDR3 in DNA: TGTGCCAGCAGCTTTAGCCGGAGCTCCTACAATGAGCAGTTCTTC.

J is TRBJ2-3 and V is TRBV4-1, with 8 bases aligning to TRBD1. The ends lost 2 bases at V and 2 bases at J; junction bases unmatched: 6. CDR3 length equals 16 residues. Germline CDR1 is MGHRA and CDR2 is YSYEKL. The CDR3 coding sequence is TGCGCCAGCAGCCAACTGGACAGGGCCTTCACAGATACGCAGTATTTT. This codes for CASSQLDRAFTDTQYF.